The 16 T cell receptor beta chains below were found in one sample sequenced in a study of neurological immune-mediated disorders. TCRdb itself ran the 5' RACE reads through MiXCR, one entry per CDR3 protein. Among 70,000 to 95,000 distinct CDR3 sequences listed, approximately 14% were seen once. Sequenced sample: PBMCs. These TCRs come from a woman between 45 and 65 years old in good health.

This clonotype was seen a handful of times. The chain couples TRBV20-1 to TRBJ2-1, with 8 bases that match TRBD1. Germline CDR1 and CDR2: DFQATT and SNEGSKA (reference sequence). The CDR3 consists of 15 residues. Losses at the gene ends were 5 bases for V and 7 bases for J; bases not matched to a gene: 13. The CDR3 here is CSAAKSRGHVNEQFF. CDR3 sequence (DNA): TGCAGTGCTGCCAAGAGCAGGGGGCATGTGAATGAGCAGTTCTTC.

This clonotype was recorded a few times. The chain joins TRBV20-1 to TRBJ2-5, with TRBD1 matching over 8 bases. This CDR3 has 18 amino acids. Germline V gene sequence: CDR1 DFQATT, CDR2 SNEGSKA (reference sequence). V shed 6 bases, J shed 2 bases, and the junction held 20 bases outside the gene matches. The CDR3 is CSADPGQASPGRQETQYF. CDR3 DNA: TGCAGTGCCGATCCGGGACAGGCCTCACCCGGACGGCAAGAGACCCAGTACTTC.

This clonotype showed up many times. This chain connects TRBV7-2 to TRBJ2-1, with D perhaps matching TRBD2 (7 bases). Germline CDR1 reads SGHTA; CDR2 reads FQGNSA. CDR3 length: 16 residues. The V end lost 4 bases, the J end lost 3 bases, and 16 bases lay between the germline ends. The CDR3 DNA reads TGTGCCAGCAGCTCTCGGTGGGGGGGCCGCTACAATGAGCAGTTCTTC. It encodes CASSSRWGGRYNEQFF.

Ten or more counts support this clonotype. The rearrangement joins TRBV9 to TRBJ2-7, with unresolved D. Germline CDR1 and CDR2: SGDLS and YYNGEE. V shed 0 bases and J shed 7 bases, with 14 bases lying between them. The CDR3 sequence is 14 residues long. The DNA for the CDR3 is TGTGCCAGCAGCGTAGGTGTAGGCTACGGGGAGCAGTACTTC. Its protein product is CASSVGVGYGEQYF. Filled out from reference TRBV9 and TRBJ2-7, the complete variable domain reads DSGVTQTPKHLITATGQRVTLRCSPRSGDLSVYWYQQSLDQGLQFLIQYYNGEERAKGNILERFSAQQFPDLHSELNLSSLELGDSALYFCASSVGVGYGEQYFGPGTRLTVT.

This rearrangement joins TRBV18 to TRBJ2-1, with D possibly being TRBD1 (7 bases). V lost 3 bases and J lost 4, with 22 bases in between. Per germline, CDR1 KGHSH and CDR2 LQKENI. The CDR3 contains 18 residues. The CDR3 loop reads CASSPPRRGAGGYNEQFF. The CDR3 nucleotides are TGTGCCAGCTCACCCCCCCGGCGCGGGGCAGGGGGATACAATGAGCAGTTCTTC.

In its sample, this clonotype was seen a few times. CDR3 in amino acids: CASSFGSSGRAHGNEQFF. CDR3 in DNA: TGTGCCAGCAGTTTTGGGTCTAGCGGGAGGGCCCACGGTAATGAGCAGTTCTTC. The J gene is TRBJ2-1, the V gene TRBV12-3 or TRBV12-4; 12 nucleotides match TRBD2. J was trimmed by 7 bases and V by 3 bases; bases with no gene match: 13. This CDR3 has 18 residues.

This clonotype was detected ten times or more. The V call is TRBV5-1, the J call TRBJ1-2, with TRBD1 matching 7 bases. The germline gives CDR1 SGHRS, CDR2 YFSETQ. CDR3 size: 15 residues. V gave up 4 bases and J gave up 4 bases; unmatched junction bases: 10. As DNA, the CDR3 is TGCGCCAGCAGCACCGGGACAGCCAAGCCCTATGGCTACACCTTC. The encoded protein is CASSTGTAKPYGYTF.

This clonotype came up many times. V usage is TRBV5-5 and J usage is TRBJ1-5; 8 nucleotides agree with TRBD1. Germline-derived CDR1 and CDR2 are SGHKS and YYEKEE (reference sequence). The junction had 11 bases not matched to a gene; V was cut back by 3 bases and J by 0 bases. The CDR3 covers 18 residues. The CDR3 DNA reads as TGTGCCAGCAGCTCGGACAGGGCCGGGGCGAATAGCAATCAGCCCCAGCATTTT. Amino acids: CASSSDRAGANSNQPQHF.

This clonotype was counted many times. The chain carries TRBV27 and TRBJ2-2; D may match TRBD1 or TRBD2 (5 bases each). V gave up 5 bases and J gave up 4 bases, with 17 bases separating them. CDR1 and CDR2 from the germline V gene are MNHEY and SMNVEV (reference sequence). The CDR3 sequence is 16 residues long. Here the CDR3 DNA reads TGTGCCAGCAGTACGCAGGGAGTAGTAGGCACCGGGGAGCTGTTTTTT. As protein: CASSTQGVVGTGELFF.

Note on this clonotype: Being one base from a much bigger clone, this may be a read error. CDR3 DNA sequence: TGCAGTGCCCAACTAGGAGGGCGGTCTGACGAGCAGTACTTC. This gives the protein CSAQLGGRSDEQYF. The chain couples TRBV20-1 to TRBJ2-7; D might be TRBD2 (6 bases). Germline-derived CDR1 and CDR2 are DFQATT and SNEGSKA (reference sequence). The ends were cut back, 6 bases at V and 5 bases at J, with 20 bases in the middle. This CDR3 region has 14 residues.

This clonotype occurred many times. V is TRBV6-6 and J is TRBJ1-5; D perhaps matches TRBD1 (5 bases). V dropped 5 bases and J dropped 5 bases, with 16 bases sitting between them. Germline V gene sequence: CDR1 MNHNY, CDR2 SVGAGI (reference sequence). The CDR3 runs 15 residues. The CDR3 region is CASSIAGRGDQPQHF. CDR3 nucleotide sequence: TGTGCCAGCAGTATCGCTGGTAGGGGCGATCAGCCCCAGCATTTT.

This clonotype was observed many times. The chain links TRBV14 to TRBJ1-5; D perhaps matches TRBD1 (5 bases). Trimming took 3 bases from V and 4 from J, leaving 10 bases between them. The CDR3 consists of 14 residues. Germline V CDR1 and CDR2: SGHDN, FVKESK. The CDR3 spells CASSQVGGNQPQHF. CDR3 DNA: TGTGCCAGCAGCCAGGTGGGGGGTAATCAGCCCCAGCATTTT.

This rearrangement joins TRBV7-9 to TRBJ2-2; D is unclear. CDR3 length equals 14 residues. Trimming removed 11 bases at V and 1 base at J, with 14 bases between. Germline-derived CDR1 and CDR2 are SEHNR and FQNEAQ (reference sequence). The CDR3 spells CAPNPTRNTGELFF. The CDR3 DNA is TGTGCCCCCAACCCCACACGGAACACCGGGGAGCTGTTTTTT. Together with reference TRBV7-9 and TRBJ2-2, the CDR3 gives the full variable domain: DTGVSQNPRHKITKRGQNVTFRCDPISEHNRLYWYRQTLGQGPEFLTYFQNEAQLEKSRLLSDRFSAERPKGSFSTLEIQRTEQGDSAMYLCAPNPTRNTGELFFGEGSRLTVL.

At least ten counts were recorded for this clonotype. The chain links TRBV29-1 to TRBJ2-3; D is perhaps TRBD2 (5 bases). Germline V lookup: CDR1 SQVTM, CDR2 ANQGSEA. The germline V and J ends were trimmed by 3 bases and 1 base, with 11 bases remaining between them. This CDR3 has 14 amino acids. The CDR3 loop reads CSVDFGIGTDTQYF. Here the CDR3 DNA reads TGCAGCGTTGATTTCGGGATCGGCACAGATACGCAGTATTTT.

This clonotype was picked up many times. The CDR3 bases are TGTGCCAGCAGCCCATTTTTTAACACCGGGGAGCTGTTTTTT. It yields the protein CASSPFFNTGELFF. The chain has TRBV7-2 and TRBJ2-2; D gene unclear. The V end was cut by 5 bases, the J end by 2 bases, with 9 bases between. Germline CDR1 is SGHTA and CDR2 is FQGNSA. The CDR3 is 14 residues long.

This clonotype was counted at least ten times. The CDR3 spells CSGGGVAAYEQYF. CDR3 bases: TGCAGCGGGGGTGGGGTAGCGGCCTACGAGCAGTACTTC. This chain connects TRBV29-1 to TRBJ2-7; possible D gene TRBD2, 6 bases. V was trimmed by 7 bases and J by 2 bases, leaving 15 bases between them. This CDR3 spans 13 amino acids. The V gene's germline CDR1 is SQVTM and CDR2 ANQGSEA.